This T cell receptor beta chain was found in a study of blood T cell repertoires in COVID-19. Study as a whole: Italy, Spain and the United States were the sources of the convalescent and acute COVID-19 samples.

From germline, CDR1 is GTSNPN and CDR2 SVGIG (reference sequence). This CDR3 comprises 15 residues. V lost 1 base and J lost 7, with 19 bases in between. In the authors' methods: From reference gene primer amplification, estimates of nucleated cell counts were derived. TCRdb's copy holds only in-frame clones and misses some; the assay was immunoSEQ multiplex PCR. D and trimming were read from the DNA, whereas the V and J calls and clone size are those reported in that table. Of about 180,000 clones in the sample, approximately 85% are singletons; the top ten hold roughly 9.8%. The TCR originated in a human donor with active or convalescent COVID-19. The donor label of this sample is uncertain. Sequences were obtained from peripheral blood. The V gene is TRBV30, the J gene TRBJ1-2; D might be TRBD1 (5 bases). The CDR3 DNA sequence: TGTGCCTGGAGTGGACCCCTGGCAGGGTCGGCTGGCTACACCTTC. It translates to CAWSGPLAGSAGYTF.